These 5 T cell receptor beta chains originate from one sample sequenced in a study of blood T cells in healthy people across ages. Then a second PCR, running about 6 to 12 cycles, was carried out with a sample-barcoded 5' primer and a J-beta primer mix. TCRdb re-called the 5' RACE reads with MiXCR, one entry per CDR3 protein. The repertoire includes more than 800,000 distinct CDR3 sequences, more than 25% of them detected once, and roughly 17% sits in the top ten. Input material: blood. These receptors were obtained from an elderly woman in good health.

V is TRBV4-1 and J is TRBJ2-7, with TRBD2 matching 8 bases. The CDR3 consists of 19 residues. Per germline, CDR1 MGHRA and CDR2 YSYEKL. Trimming removed 0 bases from V and 9 bases from J; junction bases left unmatched: 22. The CDR3 DNA is TGCGCCAGCAGCCAAGATGACCCCAGATCAGCTAGCGGGTGGAACGGGCAGTACTTC. Its protein is CASSQDDPRSASGWNGQYF.

V is TRBV7-9 and J is TRBJ1-2; D ambiguous. This CDR3 has 14 residues. Germline V lookup: CDR1 SEHNR, CDR2 FQNEAQ (reference sequence). V was shortened by 5 bases and J by 6 bases, with 16 bases between the two germline ends. The CDR3 DNA follows: TGTGCCAGCAGCCTCGACCGGTTTGGACATGGCTACACCTTC. Its translation is CASSLDRFGHGYTF. Full variable domain (remainder filled in from reference TRBV7-9 and TRBJ1-2): DTGVSQNPRHKITKRGQNVTFRCDPISEHNRLYWYRQTLGQGPEFLTYFQNEAQLEKSRLLSDRFSAERPKGSFSTLEIQRTEQGDSAMYLCASSLDRFGHGYTFGSGTRLTVV.

This clonotype was observed many times. The chain uses TRBV5-1 and TRBJ1-2, with 11 bases identical to TRBD1. Looked up from germline, CDR1 is SGHRS and CDR2 is YFSETQ. The CDR3 length is 16 residues. The J segment lost 4 bases and the V segment lost 4 bases, leaving 9 bases of the junction unmatched. CDR3 in amino acids: CASSVGQGAISYGYTF. The DNA of the CDR3 is TGCGCCAGCAGCGTAGGACAGGGGGCGATCAGCTATGGCTACACCTTC. Together with reference TRBV5-1 and TRBJ1-2, the CDR3 gives the full variable domain: KAGVTQTPRYLIKTRGQQVTLSCSPISGHRSVSWYQQTPGQGLQFLFEYFSETQRNKGNFPGRFSGRQFSNSRSEMNVSTLELGDSALYLCASSVGQGAISYGYTFGSGTRLTVV.

This clonotype was seen just once. This clone may be a read error of a much larger clone one base away. The chain recombines TRBV5-1 with TRBJ2-5; TRBD1 agrees at 10 bases. V was clipped by 3 bases and J by 11 bases; unmatched bases: 13. CDR3 length: 15 amino acids. Germline V gene lookup returns CDR1 SGHRS and CDR2 YFSETQ. The CDR3 spells CASSSGTGDLGEQYF. Here the CDR3 DNA reads TGCGCCAGCAGCTCCGGGACAGGGGATTTGGGTGAGCAGTACTTC.

This clonotype has only a few counts. The junction shows a germline mismatch at one end, possibly a read error. The chain joins TRBV6-2 or TRBV6-3 to TRBJ1-5, with D hard to call. The V gene's germline CDR1 is MNHEY and CDR2 SVGEGT. This CDR3 contains 12 residues. Here the CDR3 DNA reads TGTGCCAGCAATTACCAAAATCAGCCCCAGCATTTT. Its protein is CASNYQNQPQHF.